Listed below are T cell receptor beta chains from one sample, sequenced in a study of blood T cell repertoires in COVID-19. Generated by immunoSEQ multiplex PCR, the TCRdb table keeps only in-frame clones and is missing some. The sample has about 160,000 clones, around 89% seen once. The sample taken for sequencing was PBMCs or T cells enriched from blood (not recorded which). All receptors derive from a woman in her forties or fifties who had recovered from COVID-19. Both conserved end residues are part of each CDR3. The order of the fields is V gene, clone size, D gene, J gene, CDR3 DNA, CDR3 protein. A D gene is named only where the DNA matches it firmly. A clone size is listed for some rows: how often the clone was seen (once, few, many), or a class if it is expanded.

V: TRBV10-3; size: .; D: .; J: TRBJ1-2; DNA: TGTGCCATCAGTGAGTCTCTAAGCTATGGCTACACCTTC; CDR3: CAISESLSYGYTF
V: TRBV19; size: .; D: TRBD2; J: TRBJ2-4; DNA: TGTGCCACCAGACTAGCGGGGGGGACCCTTTCCAAAAACATTCAGTACTTC; CDR3: CATRLAGGTLSKNIQYF
V: TRBV7-2; size: few; D: TRBD1; J: TRBJ2-3; DNA: TGTGCCAGCAGTCCAGACAGGGGGCGCACAGATACGCAGTATTTT; CDR3: CASSPDRGRTDTQYF
V: TRBV29-1; size: .; D: .; J: TRBJ1-2; DNA: TGCAGCGTTGAACAAACTGGACAGCTCTATGGCTACACCTTC; CDR3: CSVEQTGQLYGYTF
V: TRBV24-1; size: .; D: TRBD2; J: TRBJ2-3; DNA: TGTGCCACCAGTGGATTAGCGGGGGGGCCAGATACGCAGTATTTT; CDR3: CATSGLAGGPDTQYF
V: TRBV6-5; size: .; D: .; J: TRBJ1-2; DNA: TGTGCCAGCAGCAATGGACAGTCCTATGGCTACACCTTC; CDR3: CASSNGQSYGYTF
V: TRBV5-5; size: .; D: .; J: TRBJ1-1; DNA: TGTGCCAGCAGGGGGAGGGTTGGCATGAACACTGAAGCTTTCTTT; CDR3: CASRGRVGMNTEAFF
V: TRBV24-1; size: .; D: TRBD1; J: TRBJ1-2; DNA: TGTGCCACCAGTGAAGCTGGGGACAGGGACCCTAACTATGGCTACACCTTC; CDR3: CATSEAGDRDPNYGYTF
V: TRBV3-1/TRBV3-2; size: .; D: .; J: TRBJ1-5; DNA: TGTGCCAGCAGCCAAGATGGGGAGGAGGGCAATCAGCCCCAGCATTTT; CDR3: CASSQDGEEGNQPQHF
V: TRBV6-5; size: .; D: TRBD1; J: TRBJ1-4; DNA: TGTGCCAGCAGCCAGGTGCAGGGGGCAAATGAAAAACTGTTTTTT; CDR3: CASSQVQGANEKLFF
V: TRBV29-1; size: few; D: TRBD1; J: TRBJ1-3; DNA: TGCGGACAGGGGGCTTCTGGAAACACCATATATTTT; CDR3: CGQGASGNTIYF
V: TRBV5-1; size: .; D: .; J: TRBJ1-2; DNA: TGCGCCAGCAAACCTTACGAAGCATCTAACTATGGCTACACCTTC; CDR3: CASKPYEASNYGYTF
V: TRBV9; size: .; D: .; J: TRBJ1-2; DNA: TGTGCCAGCAGCGGAACAGGAGGCTACACCTTC; CDR3: CASSGTGGYTF
V: TRBV7-2; size: .; D: .; J: TRBJ1-3; DNA: TGTGCCAGCAGCTTAGGGGTTACAGCCTCCTCTGGAAACACCATATATTTT; CDR3: CASSLGVTASSGNTIYF
V: TRBV11-2; size: .; D: .; J: TRBJ1-2; DNA: TGTGCCAGCAGCTCCGGACAGAGAGGCTACACCTTC; CDR3: CASSSGQRGYTF
V: TRBV3-1/TRBV3-2; size: .; D: TRBD2; J: TRBJ2-1; DNA: TGTGCCAGCAGCCAAAGGTGGACGGGGGGGCCTAGAGATGAGCAGTTCTTC; CDR3: CASSQRWTGGPRDEQFF
V: TRBV18; size: .; D: TRBD2; J: TRBJ2-3; DNA: TGTGCCAGCTCACCAGAGGCCCCTAGCGGGGCTACGCAGTATTTT; CDR3: CASSPEAPSGATQYF
V: TRBV5-4; size: .; D: .; J: TRBJ1-1; DNA: TGTGCCAGCAGCAGACCTCAGGGAGGCACTGAAGCTTTCTTT; CDR3: CASSRPQGGTEAFF
V: TRBV4-2; size: .; D: .; J: TRBJ1-1; DNA: TGTGCCAGCAGCCAACGCGAGAACACTGAAGCTTTCTTT; CDR3: CASSQRENTEAFF
V: TRBV15; size: .; D: .; J: TRBJ2-6; DNA: TGTGCCACCAGCCCGAGGATCTCTGGGGCCAACGTCCTGACTTTC; CDR3: CATSPRISGANVLTF
V: TRBV5-6; size: .; D: TRBD1; J: TRBJ2-2; DNA: TGTGATTATGCTGGGGACAGGGTAGCCGGGGAGCTGTTTTTT; CDR3: CDYAGDRVAGELFF
V: TRBV11-3; size: .; D: .; J: TRBJ1-4; DNA: TGTGCCAGCAGCAATCGTCAGGGTGCAACTAATGAAAAACTGTTTTTT; CDR3: CASSNRQGATNEKLFF
V: TRBV13; size: .; D: .; J: TRBJ2-3; DNA: TGTGCCAGCAGCCCCCGGGGGTCGACAGGGCCGTGGGGAGATACGCAGTATTTT; CDR3: CASSPRGSTGPWGDTQYF
V: TRBV14; size: few; D: TRBD1; J: TRBJ2-1; DNA: TGTGCCAGCAGTTCCCCGGTGGGACAGTACAATGAGCAGTTCTTC; CDR3: CASSSPVGQYNEQFF
V: TRBV6-2/TRBV6-3; size: .; D: .; J: TRBJ2-7; DNA: TGTGCCAGCAGTTACGGGCGGGGAACCTACGAGCAGTACTTC; CDR3: CASSYGRGTYEQYF
V: TRBV7-3; size: .; D: TRBD1; J: TRBJ2-2; DNA: TGTGCCAGCAGCACAGGGGTGTACACCGGGGAGCTGTTTTTT; CDR3: CASSTGVYTGELFF
V: TRBV5-1; size: .; D: .; J: TRBJ1-3; DNA: TGCGCCAGCAGCTTGGAAACAGGGTCGAGCGGAAACACCATATATTTT; CDR3: CASSLETGSSGNTIYF
V: TRBV2; size: .; D: .; J: TRBJ1-4; DNA: TGTGCCAGCAGCCGGGAGACTAATGAAAAACTGTTTTTT; CDR3: CASSRETNEKLFF
V: TRBV6-2/TRBV6-3; size: once; D: TRBD1; J: TRBJ2-7; DNA: TGTGCCAGCAGTTACTTGGCCAGGGACAGGGGCTACGAGCAGTACTTC; CDR3: CASSYLARDRGYEQYF
V: TRBV9; size: .; D: .; J: TRBJ1-2; DNA: TGTGCCAGCAGCGTAGGGACGAAGAGGGTCGATGGCTACACCTTC; CDR3: CASSVGTKRVDGYTF
V: TRBV19; size: .; D: TRBD2; J: TRBJ2-5; DNA: TGTGCCAGTAGTTTCTTGCCGGGGGGGCCCCGAGAGACCCAGTACTTC; CDR3: CASSFLPGGPRETQYF
V: TRBV9; size: .; D: .; J: TRBJ2-5; DNA: TGTGCCAGCACCGCAGGGACTCACCAAGAGACCCAGTACTTC; CDR3: CASTAGTHQETQYF
V: TRBV29-1; size: .; D: TRBD1; J: TRBJ1-2; DNA: TGCAGCGTCCGGGACAGGGACTATGGCTACACCTTC; CDR3: CSVRDRDYGYTF
V: TRBV4-2; size: once; D: .; J: TRBJ2-7; DNA: TGTGCCAGCAGCCCGTTTGGGGCGGACCACTACGAGCAGTACTTC; CDR3: CASSPFGADHYEQYF
V: TRBV3-1/TRBV3-2; size: .; D: .; J: TRBJ1-1; DNA: TGTGCCAGCAGCCCCGGCCGTGCAGTGGCGGGGAACACTGAAGCTTTCTTT; CDR3: CASSPGRAVAGNTEAFF
V: TRBV6-5; size: .; D: .; J: TRBJ2-5; DNA: TGTGCCAGCAGTTACGGGCAGGCGCAAGAGACCCAGTACTTC; CDR3: CASSYGQAQETQYF
V: TRBV4-3; size: .; D: .; J: TRBJ2-2; DNA: TGCGCCAGCAGCCAAGAACTCACCGGGGAGCTGTTTTTT; CDR3: CASSQELTGELFF
V: TRBV12-3/TRBV12-4; size: .; D: .; J: TRBJ2-3; DNA: TGTGCCAGCAACCTGCTAGGCACAGATACGCAGTATTTT; CDR3: CASNLLGTDTQYF
V: TRBV5-4; size: .; D: .; J: TRBJ2-6; DNA: TGTGCCAGTAATAACGGTATTTCGGGGGCCAACGTCCTGACTTTC; CDR3: CASNNGISGANVLTF
V: TRBV27; size: .; D: TRBD2; J: TRBJ2-5; DNA: TGTGCCAGCAGTGTAAGCGGGGGGGAAGAGACCCAGTACTTC; CDR3: CASSVSGGEETQYF
V: TRBV13; size: .; D: .; J: TRBJ1-1; DNA: TGTGCCAGCAGCTCACCCGGACAGCAGCACACTGAAGCTTTCTTT; CDR3: CASSSPGQQHTEAFF
V: TRBV9; size: .; D: TRBD1; J: TRBJ1-5; DNA: TGTGCCAGCAGCGTAGGGGACAGGGCCCCCAATCAGCCCCAGCATTTT; CDR3: CASSVGDRAPNQPQHF
V: TRBV6-5; size: .; D: TRBD2; J: TRBJ2-2; DNA: TGTGCCAGCAGTTACCGGGGGGGCCCGAACACCGGGGAGCTGTTTTTT; CDR3: CASSYRGGPNTGELFF